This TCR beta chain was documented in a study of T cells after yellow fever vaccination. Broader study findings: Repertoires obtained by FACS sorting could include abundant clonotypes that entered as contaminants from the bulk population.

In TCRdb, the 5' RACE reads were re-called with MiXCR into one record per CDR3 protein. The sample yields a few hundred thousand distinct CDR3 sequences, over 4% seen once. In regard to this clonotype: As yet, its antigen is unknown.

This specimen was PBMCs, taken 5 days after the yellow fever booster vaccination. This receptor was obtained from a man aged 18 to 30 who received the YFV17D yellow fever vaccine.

The CDR3 DNA follows: TGTGCCAGCACAAGGGTTTTGAACACTGAAGCTTTCTTT. Its translation is CASTRVLNTEAFF. This chain joins TRBV6-1 and TRBJ1-1; D unclear. CDR1 MNHNS and CDR2 SASEGT come from the germline V gene. This CDR3 spans 13 amino acids. Trimming took off 7 bases at V and 0 bases at J, with 9 bases between the two ends.